This TCR beta chain stems from a study of blood T cells in healthy people across ages. Broader study findings: With naive T cell percentage, TCR beta diversity showed a strong correlation.

This clonotype was seen more than once but under ten times. Antigen specificity is unknown. A J-beta primer mix and a sample-barcoded 5' primer were used in a second PCR of roughly 6 to 11 cycles. Using its own MiXCR run on the 5' RACE reads, TCRdb lists one record per CDR3 protein. The sample yields 1.5 million to 2 million distinct CDR3 sequences, roughly 30% seen once. The CDR3 contains 12 residues. V was pared by 8 bases and J by 4 bases, with 11 bases between. The source of this sequence is a woman aged 25 to 45 in good health. The sequencing input was blood. The chain combines TRBV12-3 or TRBV12-4 with TRBJ2-5; TRBD1 is a possible D gene (5 bases). The CDR3 here is CASGALGETQYF. DNA for the CDR3: TGTGCCAGCGGGGCCCTGGGAGAGACCCAGTACTTC.